These 22 T cell receptor beta chains originate from one sample sequenced in a study of blood T cell repertoires in COVID-19. Using immunoSEQ multiplex PCR, the repertoire was profiled, and TCRdb retains in-frame clones only, with some absent. Of around 63,000 clones in the sample, approximately 88% are singletons; the top ten hold around 1.2%. Source material: peripheral blood. The source of these receptors is a woman aged 60-75 years with acute or convalescent COVID-19.

The chain carries TRBV5-1 and TRBJ2-3, with 9 bases fitting TRBD2. Germline values: CDR1 SGHRS, CDR2 YFSETQ. The CDR3 totals 15 residues. V shed 1 base and J 7 bases; nucleotides not matched to a gene: 7. CDR3 sequence: CASSLRGGRVNTQYF. DNA of the CDR3: TGCGCCAGCAGCTTGAGAGGCGGGAGGGTTAATACGCAGTATTTT.

The V and J genes are TRBV7-9 and TRBJ1-4; 7 bases agree with TRBD1. The V gene end was trimmed by 5 bases and the J gene end by 8 bases; junction bases not matched to a gene: 8. In germline, CDR1 is SEHNR, CDR2 FQNEAQ (reference sequence). The CDR3 has 14 amino acids. The CDR3 DNA sequence: TGTGCCAGCAGCAGTGACAGGGTCTGGGAAAAACTGTTTTTT. It is translated as CASSSDRVWEKLFF.

The rearrangement links TRBV7-9 to TRBJ2-1, with 12 bases identical to TRBD2. The germline CDR1 and CDR2 sequences are SEHNR and FQNEAQ (reference sequence). V trimming: 5 bases; J trimming: 9 bases; junction bases outside the gene matches: 11. This CDR3 is 16 amino acids long. The CDR3 DNA reads TGTGCCAGCAGCGGGGGGACTAGCGGGTTGACTAGTGAGCAGTTCTTC. Protein: CASSGGTSGLTSEQFF.

The V gene is TRBV28, the J gene TRBJ2-7; a possible D gene is TRBD2 (5 bases). Germline V gene lookup returns CDR1 MDHEN and CDR2 SYDVKM. The V end lost 6 bases, the J end lost 2 bases, and 14 bases lay between the germline ends. The CDR3 has 14 amino acids. CDR3 sequence: CASSLGEGTYEQYV. CDR3 coding DNA: TGTGCCAGCAGCTTAGGTGAGGGAACCTACGAGCAGTACGTC.

This rearrangement joins TRBV9 to TRBJ1-2, with a weak D call TRBD1 (5 bases). V was clipped by 1 base and J by 2 bases, with 6 bases between them. CDR3 length: 13 residues. Germline CDR1 and CDR2: SGDLS and YYNGEE. Written as DNA, the CDR3 is TGTGCCAGCAGCGTACCAGGGAACTATGGCTACACCTTC. It translates to CASSVPGNYGYTF. The full variable domain, rest sourced from reference TRBV9 and TRBJ1-2, is DSGVTQTPKHLITATGQRVTLRCSPRSGDLSVYWYQQSLDQGLQFLIQYYNGEERAKGNILERFSAQQFPDLHSELNLSSLELGDSALYFCASSVPGNYGYTFGSGTRLTVV.

This clone was detected only a few times. The V gene is TRBV7-2, the J gene TRBJ2-7; the D gene is possibly TRBD2 (5 bases). CDR1 is SGHTA and CDR2 is FQGNSA in the germline V gene. The CDR3 has 13 amino acids. V lost 0 bases and J 2 bases, leaving 5 bases between the germline ends. The CDR3 loop is CASSLAGAYEQYV. The CDR3 DNA sequence: TGTGCCAGCAGCTTAGCGGGAGCCTACGAGCAGTACGTC.

This chain joins TRBV6-5 and TRBJ2-5, with 8 nucleotides matching TRBD1. The CDR3 is 14 residues long. Trimming at V came to 8 bases and at J to 5 bases, leaving 10 bases not matched to a gene. Germline V lookup: CDR1 MNHEY, CDR2 SVGAGI. The CDR3 DNA sequence: TGTGCCAGCGGGCTGCCGGGACAGGAGGAGACCCAGTACTTC. As protein: CASGLPGQEETQYF.

The chain employs TRBV27 and TRBJ2-1; D uncertain. There are 13 residues in the CDR3. CDR1 and CDR2 (germline): MNHEY, SMNVEV (reference sequence). Trimming took off 3 bases at V and 5 bases at J, with 8 bases between the two ends. CDR3 coding DNA: TGTGCCAGCAGTTTCACAGAGAACAATGAGCAGTTCTTC. Protein product: CASSFTENNEQFF.

This chain joins TRBV18 and TRBJ1-6; TRBD1 matches 9 bases. There are 15 residues in the CDR3. Germline V gene sequence: CDR1 KGHSH, CDR2 LQKENI. V gave up 4 bases and J gave up 8 bases; unmatched junction bases: 6. The CDR3 region has the DNA TGTGCCAGCTCACTCGGGACAGGGCAACATTCACCCCTCCACTTT. As protein: CASSLGTGQHSPLHF.

This clone showed up just a few times. The chain couples TRBV3-1 (or the pseudogene TRBV3-2) to TRBJ2-2; 8 bases match TRBD2. This CDR3 has 14 residues. Trimming at V came to 7 bases and at J to 5 bases, leaving 6 bases not matched to a gene. Looked up from germline, CDR1 is LGHDT and CDR2 is YNNKEL (reference sequence). CDR3 nucleotides: TGTGCCAGCAAGGAGATAGCGGGGACCGGGGAGCTGTTTTTT. Residues: CASKEIAGTGELFF.

The chain couples TRBV3-1 (or the pseudogene TRBV3-2) to TRBJ1-4, with no clear D. The germline V gene encodes CDR1 LGHDT and CDR2 YNNKEL (reference sequence). V was trimmed by 0 bases and J by 10 bases, leaving 12 bases between them. The CDR3 covers 14 residues. The CDR3 loop is CASSQDLIPRKLFF. The CDR3 DNA sequence: TGTGCCAGCAGCCAAGATTTAATACCGCGAAAACTGTTTTTT.

In the case of this clone: In the same sample, other DNA sequences code for this CDR3. DNA of the CDR3: TGCGCCAGCAGCTCCGGACAGCCGAACACTGAAGCTTTCTTT. Protein product: CASSSGQPNTEAFF. The chain links TRBV5-1 to TRBJ1-1, with D tentatively TRBD1 (6 bases). CDR3 length: 14 residues. In germline, CDR1 is SGHRS, CDR2 YFSETQ. Trimming took off 3 bases at V and 1 base at J, with 10 bases between the two ends.

V is TRBV7-2 and J is TRBJ1-5; TRBD1 might be the D (6 bases). From germline, CDR1 is SGHTA and CDR2 FQGNSA. There are 15 residues in the CDR3. The V end was cut by 5 bases, the J end by 6 bases, with 17 bases between. The CDR3 is CASSPVLGGSQPQHF. In DNA form, the CDR3 reads TGTGCCAGCAGCCCGGTATTAGGGGGAAGTCAGCCCCAGCATTTT.

The rearrangement links TRBV19 to TRBJ2-1; 7 nucleotides match TRBD2. CDR1 is LNHDA and CDR2 is SQIVND in the germline V gene (reference sequence). J gave up 4 bases and V 1 base, and 4 bases lay outside the gene matches. This CDR3 region has 15 residues. The CDR3 loop is CASSIAKLAYNEQFF. CDR3 nucleotides: TGTGCCAGTAGTATAGCTAAACTAGCGTACAATGAGCAGTTCTTC.

This chain joins TRBV19 and TRBJ1-1; a possible D gene is TRBD1 (5 bases). Trimming took off 5 bases at V and 0 bases at J, with 16 bases between the two ends. The germline gives CDR1 LNHDA, CDR2 SQIVND (reference sequence). The CDR3 has 16 amino acids. The CDR3 nucleotides are TGTGCCAGTAGTCCCTCCGACAGATTAATGAACACTGAAGCTTTCTTT. Encoded protein: CASSPSDRLMNTEAFF.

This chain uses TRBV7-9 with TRBJ2-7; TRBD1 aligns across 10 bases. CDR3 length: 16 amino acids. CDR1 and CDR2 (germline): SEHNR, FQNEAQ (reference sequence). The J segment lost 6 bases and the V segment lost 5 bases, leaving 13 bases of the junction unmatched. Written as DNA, the CDR3 is TGTGCCAGCAGCCTGACTAGACAGGGGGCAGTCCCCGAGCAGTACGTC. Translated: CASSLTRQGAVPEQYV.

The rearrangement uses TRBV7-9 and TRBJ1-1; weak D call: TRBD1 (5 bases). V was cut by 5 bases and J by 7 bases, with 14 bases left in between. Germline V gene lookup returns CDR1 SEHNR and CDR2 FQNEAQ (reference sequence). This CDR3 region has 13 residues. CDR3 sequence (DNA): TGTGCCAGCAGCAACCTTGGGACTCTTGAAGCTTTCTTT. It is translated as CASSNLGTLEAFF. Together with reference TRBV7-9 and TRBJ1-1, the CDR3 gives the full variable domain: DTGVSQNPRHKITKRGQNVTFRCDPISEHNRLYWYRQTLGQGPEFLTYFQNEAQLEKSRLLSDRFSAERPKGSFSTLEIQRTEQGDSAMYLCASSNLGTLEAFFGQGTRLTVV.

The chain couples TRBV10-3 to TRBJ2-3; 9 bases fit TRBD1. Losses at the gene ends were 0 bases for V and 4 bases for J; bases not matched to a gene: 5. Germline loops: CDR1 ENHRY, CDR2 SYGVKD. This CDR3 has 16 residues. CDR3 in DNA: TGTGCCATCAGTGAGTCACGGGACAGGGCTTCAGATACGCAGTATTTT. Translated: CAISESRDRASDTQYF.

This chain connects TRBV9 to TRBJ2-3, with D perhaps matching TRBD2 (5 bases). The CDR3 is 12 residues long. V lost 4 bases and J lost 5, with 8 bases in between. CDR1 is SGDLS and CDR2 is YYNGEE in the germline V gene. CDR3 region: CASSPSGDTQYF. CDR3 sequence (DNA): TGTGCCAGCAGCCCGAGCGGAGATACGCAGTATTTT.

This chain uses TRBV6-1 with TRBJ1-2; D uncertain. The CDR3 extends over 14 amino acids. The V end lost 1 base, the J end lost 2 bases, and 8 bases lay between the germline ends. Germline V CDR1 and CDR2: MNHNS, SASEGT. Here the CDR3 reads CASSEEAGNYGYTF. The CDR3 bases are TGTGCCAGCAGTGAAGAGGCAGGAAACTATGGCTACACCTTC.

The chain employs TRBV6-5 and TRBJ2-3, with D maybe TRBD1 (6 bases). The CDR3 extends over 15 amino acids. CDR1 and CDR2 (germline): MNHEY, SVGAGI. The ends were cut back, 5 bases at V and 2 bases at J, with 14 bases in the middle. CDR3 nucleotides: TGTGCCAGCAGTCCTCGGGACACTTACACAGATACGCAGTATTTT. It translates to CASSPRDTYTDTQYF.

The rearrangement joins TRBV5-1 to TRBJ1-1; D unresolved. The V gene lost 3 bases and the J gene lost 7 bases, with 16 bases spanning the gap. Germline values: CDR1 SGHRS, CDR2 YFSETQ. This CDR3 is 14 amino acids long. The CDR3 DNA is TGCGCCAGCAGCTACGCTCGGGTAGCCGGTGAAGCTTTCTTT. Its protein is CASSYARVAGEAFF.